Shown below are 9 T cell receptor beta chains from a single sample sequenced in a study of T cells in localized non-small cell lung cancer. Generated by immunoSEQ multiplex PCR, the TCRdb table keeps only in-frame clones and is missing some. Of 33,000 or so clones listed, approximately 80% are singletons. The sample consisted of peripheral blood, taken before any cancer treatment. These receptors were obtained from a male donor older than 55 with stage III squamous cell lung carcinoma.

The chain couples TRBV5-1 to TRBJ2-1; tentatively, D is TRBD1 (5 bases). The CDR3 loop spans 14 amino acids. Germline V lookup: CDR1 SGHRS, CDR2 YFSETQ. V was cut by 0 bases and J by 8 bases, with 12 bases left in between. The CDR3 DNA sequence: TGCGCCAGCAGCTTGGGACAGACAAACGATGAGCAGTTCTTC. Protein product: CASSLGQTNDEQFF. The whole variable domain, remainder taken from reference TRBV5-1 and TRBJ2-1, is KAGVTQTPRYLIKTRGQQVTLSCSPISGHRSVSWYQQTPGQGLQFLFEYFSETQRNKGNFPGRFSGRQFSNSRSEMNVSTLELGDSALYLCASSLGQTNDEQFFGPGTRLTVL.

This CDR3 is CASSLALAPFTDTQYF. The CDR3 DNA reads as TGTGCCAGCAGCTTAGCGCTAGCTCCATTCACAGATACGCAGTATTTT. The genes are TRBV7-9 and TRBJ2-3; D perhaps matches TRBD2 (5 bases). Germline loops: CDR1 SEHNR, CDR2 FQNEAQ (reference sequence). V lost 0 bases to trimming and J lost 2 bases, with 12 bases between them. The CDR3 runs 16 residues.

The chain recombines TRBV10-3 with TRBJ1-6, with 7 nucleotides matching TRBD1. From germline, CDR1 is ENHRY and CDR2 SYGVKD. Trimming took 3 bases from V and 7 from J; bases not matched to a gene: 3. This CDR3 is built from 14 residues. The CDR3 region has the DNA TGTGCCATCAGTGATGGGACAGCAAATTCACCCCTCCACTTT. It is translated as CAISDGTANSPLHF.

The genes are TRBV30 and TRBJ2-1; perhaps TRBD1 as D (6 bases). V was trimmed by 3 bases and J by 4 bases, leaving 10 bases between them. There are 13 residues in the CDR3. Germline V lookup: CDR1 GTSNPN, CDR2 SVGIG (reference sequence). For the CDR3, the DNA is TGTGCCTGGAGGCAGGGGAGATACAATGAGCAGTTCTTC. Its translation: CAWRQGRYNEQFF.

The chain recombines TRBV6-5 with TRBJ2-1; 7 nucleotides line up with TRBD1. The J segment lost 0 bases and the V segment lost 2 bases, leaving 4 bases of the junction unmatched. From germline, CDR1 is MNHEY and CDR2 SVGAGI. The CDR3 runs to 16 residues. The CDR3 DNA follows: TGTGCCAGCAGTTACAGGGCAGGGGGCTCCTACAATGAGCAGTTCTTC. Amino acid sequence: CASSYRAGGSYNEQFF.

The chain combines TRBV5-4 with TRBJ2-3, with D tentatively TRBD2 (6 bases). The CDR3 covers 15 residues. Trimming stripped 0 bases from V and 4 bases from J, with 12 bases between. Per germline, CDR1 SGHNT and CDR2 YYREEE (reference sequence). CDR3 sequence reads: CASSLVASAPDTQYF. The CDR3 DNA reads as TGTGCCAGCAGCTTGGTGGCTAGCGCCCCAGATACGCAGTATTTT.

The CDR3 loop reads CASSLRTGSTGELFF. CDR3 nucleotide sequence: TGTGCCAGCAGCCTAAGGACAGGGTCGACCGGGGAGCTGTTTTTT. V and J are TRBV5-6 and TRBJ2-2; 8 bases are a match to TRBD1. CDR3 length: 15 residues. Germline V gene sequence: CDR1 SGHDT, CDR2 YYEEEE. After removal of 4 bases from V and 5 bases from J, the junction contained 7 bases not matched to a gene.

This rearrangement joins TRBV5-5 to TRBJ2-7; TRBD1 aligns across 9 bases. V lost 4 bases, J lost 2 bases, and 10 bases stayed unmatched. Germline V gives CDR1 SGHKS, CDR2 YYEKEE (reference sequence). The CDR3 is made up of 16 amino acids. DNA for the CDR3: TGTGCCAGCAGCGCTGGGGGGACAGGGTTCGCCTACGAGCAGTACTTC. Amino acid sequence: CASSAGGTGFAYEQYF. The full variable domain, in which reference TRBV5-5 and TRBJ2-7 provide the parts outside the CDR3, is DAGVTQSPTHLIKTRGQQVTLRCSPISGHKSVSWYQQVLGQGPQFIFQYYEKEERGRGNFPDRFSARQFPNYSSELNVNALLLGDSALYLCASSAGGTGFAYEQYFGPGTRLTVT.

The chain employs TRBV6-1 and TRBJ2-1, with TRBD2 as a possible D gene (6 bases). Trimming shortened V by 6 bases and J by 3 bases, and 9 bases separated the two germline ends. This CDR3 has 13 amino acids. Germline V gene lookup returns CDR1 MNHNS and CDR2 SASEGT. The CDR3 here is CASRGDFYNEQFF. The DNA for the CDR3 is TGTGCCAGCAGGGGGGACTTCTACAATGAGCAGTTCTTC.